This T cell receptor beta chain was sequenced in a study of T cell changes during pregnancy in multiple sclerosis (dated by TCRdb to between 2018 and 2021). At the level of the whole study: Changes in the T cell repertoire over the course of pregnancy were examined in this study in women with multiple sclerosis.

Trimming takes 7 bases from V and 7 bases from J, and the germline ends sit 17 bases apart. The CDR1 and CDR2 encoded by the germline V gene are SQVTM and ANQGSEA. From the cysteine through the phenylalanine, the CDR3 covers 13 amino acids. The kept DNA is CDR3 alone, 39 bases in frame from the first base. Libraries came from the immunoSEQ multiplex PCR assay. TCRdb re-hosts the immuneACCESS table, in-frame sequences only. Its copies lack some clones; in the studies checked, an unresolved V gene accounts for under half of them, and the cause for the rest is not known. The sample includes under 90,000 clones, with around 90% observed a single time. The ten largest clones represent 3.7% of the sample. Details on this clone: This clone's antigen is unknown. No much larger clone is present one base from it, and per-base qualities are unavailable.

This receptor was taken from a female donor in good health, enrolled as a control in a pregnancy study. Sample: peripheral blood, taken after pregnancy. The chain is made from TRBV29-1 and TRBJ1-5, with TRBD1 tentatively as D gene (6 bases match). The base sequence is TGCAGCGCCTCCACAGGGAGGGACCAGCCCCAGCATTTT. This yields the protein CSASTGRDQPQHF. The full variable domain, with segments outside the CDR3 supplied by the reference TRBV29-1 and TRBJ1-5 proteins, appears as SAVISQKPSRDICQRGTSLTIQCQVDSQVTMMFWYRQQPGQSLTLIATANQGSEATYESGFVIDKFPISRPNLTFSTLTVSNMSPEDSSIYLCSASTGRDQPQHFGDGTRLSIL.